The clone carrying this T cell receptor beta chain came up many times. Its specificity is not known. This record comes from a study of CD8 T cells in ankylosing spondylitis. The length of the CDR3 is 12 residues. CDR1 is SQVTM and CDR2 is ANQGSEA in the germline V gene. V was clipped by 6 bases and J by 6 bases, with 11 bases between them. Notes on the study in general: CD8+ by phenotype, disease-linked clones were relatively rare in peripheral blood. Clones linked to disease were reported to show significant enrichment in matched ankylosing spondylitis synovial fluid. Both synovial fluid and blood in reactive arthritis had previously been reported to carry some motif variants. Blood from ankylosing spondylitis patients appeared to carry a characteristic roughly 8-variant TCR beta motif.

MiXCR, applied by TCRdb to the 5' RACE reads, yields one record per CDR3 protein. This table holds roughly 38,000 distinct CDR3 sequences, 10% to 13% found once. The sequence derives from a male donor with ankylosing spondylitis or in good health (not recorded which). Sequenced material: blood, either unsorted or a sorted T cell fraction (not recorded which). This rearrangement joins TRBV29-1 to TRBJ1-4; a possible D gene is TRBD1 (5 bases). DNA for the CDR3: TGCAGCGTCCGACAGACAGATGAAAAACTGTTTTTT. As protein: CSVRQTDEKLFF.